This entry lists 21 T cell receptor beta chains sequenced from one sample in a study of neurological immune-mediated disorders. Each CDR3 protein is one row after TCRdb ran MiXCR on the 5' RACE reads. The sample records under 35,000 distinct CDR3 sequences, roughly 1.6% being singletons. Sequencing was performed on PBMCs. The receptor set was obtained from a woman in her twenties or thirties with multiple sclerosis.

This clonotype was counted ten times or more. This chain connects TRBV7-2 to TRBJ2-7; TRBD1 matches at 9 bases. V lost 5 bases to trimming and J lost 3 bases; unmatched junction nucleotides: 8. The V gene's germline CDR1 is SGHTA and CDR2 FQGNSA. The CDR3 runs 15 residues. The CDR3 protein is CASSDTGTGFYEQYF. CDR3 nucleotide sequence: TGTGCCAGCAGCGACACCGGGACAGGGTTCTACGAGCAGTACTTC.

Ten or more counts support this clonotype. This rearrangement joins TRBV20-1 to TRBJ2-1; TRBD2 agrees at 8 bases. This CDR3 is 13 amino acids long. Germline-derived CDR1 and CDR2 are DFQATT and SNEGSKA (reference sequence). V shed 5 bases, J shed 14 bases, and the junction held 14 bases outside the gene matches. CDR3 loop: CSAGPNVAGRKFF. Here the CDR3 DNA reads TGCAGTGCTGGCCCTAATGTAGCGGGGCGAAAGTTCTTC.

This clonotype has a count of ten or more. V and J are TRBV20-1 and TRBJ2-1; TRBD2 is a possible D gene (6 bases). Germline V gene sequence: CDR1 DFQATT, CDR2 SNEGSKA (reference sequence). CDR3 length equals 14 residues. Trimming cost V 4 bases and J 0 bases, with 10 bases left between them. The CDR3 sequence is CSANPGGSYNEQFF. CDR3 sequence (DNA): TGCAGTGCTAATCCCGGGGGCTCCTACAATGAGCAGTTCTTC.

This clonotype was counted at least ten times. CDR3 nucleotides: TGTGCCAGCAGCCAGAGAGGGGGTAGCGGCTATGGCTACACCTTC. It translates to CASSQRGGSGYGYTF. The rearrangement links TRBV3-1 to TRBJ1-2, with D tentatively TRBD1 (6 bases). The length of the CDR3 is 15 residues. Trimming left V 3 bases short and J 4 bases short, with 15 bases between. Germline CDR1 LGHDT, CDR2 YNNKEL (reference sequence).

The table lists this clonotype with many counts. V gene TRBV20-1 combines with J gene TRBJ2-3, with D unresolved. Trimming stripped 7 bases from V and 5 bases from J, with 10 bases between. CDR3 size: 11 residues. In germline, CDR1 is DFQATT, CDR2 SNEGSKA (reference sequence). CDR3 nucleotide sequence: TGCAGTGGGTGGACCGTAGATACGCAGTATTTT. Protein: CSGWTVDTQYF.

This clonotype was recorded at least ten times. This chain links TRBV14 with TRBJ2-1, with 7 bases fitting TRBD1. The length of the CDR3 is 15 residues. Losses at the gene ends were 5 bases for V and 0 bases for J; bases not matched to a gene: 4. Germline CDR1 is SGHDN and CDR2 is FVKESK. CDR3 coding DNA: TGTGCCAGCAGCGAGGGACAGAGCTCCTACAATGAGCAGTTCTTC. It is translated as CASSEGQSSYNEQFF. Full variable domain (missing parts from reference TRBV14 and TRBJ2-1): EAGVTQFPSHSVIEKGQTVTLRCDPISGHDNLYWYRRVMGKEIKFLLHFVKESKQDESGMPNNRFLAERTGGTYSTLKVQPAELEDSGVYFCASSEGQSSYNEQFFGPGTRLTVL.

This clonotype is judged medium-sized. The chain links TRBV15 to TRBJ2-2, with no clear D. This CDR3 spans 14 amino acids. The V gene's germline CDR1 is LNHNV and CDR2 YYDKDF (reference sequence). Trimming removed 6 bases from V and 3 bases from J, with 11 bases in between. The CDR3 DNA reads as TGTGCCACCAGAGATGTGGGGTACACCGGGGAGCTGTTTTTT. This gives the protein CATRDVGYTGELFF.

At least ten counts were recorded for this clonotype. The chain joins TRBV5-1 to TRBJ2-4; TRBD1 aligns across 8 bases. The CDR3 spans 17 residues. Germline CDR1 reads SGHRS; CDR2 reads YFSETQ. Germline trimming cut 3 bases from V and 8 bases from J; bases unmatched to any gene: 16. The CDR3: CASSSTGTGGPKDIQYF. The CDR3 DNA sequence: TGCGCCAGCAGCTCAACCGGGACAGGAGGCCCGAAAGACATTCAGTACTTC.

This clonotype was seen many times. CDR3 coding DNA: TGCAGTGCTAGAGATCCGGGTAGAACTAACTATGGCTACACCTTC. This codes for CSARDPGRTNYGYTF. The chain links TRBV20-1 to TRBJ1-2, with D uncertain. This CDR3 has 15 residues. V dropped 0 bases and J dropped 0 bases, with 11 bases sitting between them. The germline V gene encodes CDR1 DFQATT and CDR2 SNEGSKA (reference sequence).

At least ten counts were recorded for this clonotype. The CDR3 bases are TGTGCCAGCAGCTTGGTCTTGGAGGAGACCCAGTACTTC. As protein: CASSLVLEETQYF. This chain links TRBV5-6 with TRBJ2-5, with D unclear. Germline loops: CDR1 SGHDT, CDR2 YYEEEE. The ends were cut back, 0 bases at V and 5 bases at J, with 8 bases in the middle. CDR3 length: 13 residues.

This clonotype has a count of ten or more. The CDR3 reads CASSQLNHNEQFF. CDR3 in DNA: TGTGCCAGCAGCCAGCTCAACCACAATGAGCAGTTCTTC. The V gene is TRBV7-3, the J gene TRBJ2-1; no firm D call. CDR3 length: 13 residues. V was clipped by 5 bases and J by 5 bases, with 10 bases between them. Germline CDR1 SGHTA, CDR2 FQGTGA. Supplemented by reference TRBV7-3 and TRBJ2-1, the full variable domain reads GAGVSQTPSNKVTEKGKYVELRCDPISGHTALYWYRQSLGQGPEFLIYFQGTGAADDSGLPNDRFFAVRPEGSVSTLKIQRTERGDSAVYLCASSQLNHNEQFFGPGTRLTVL.

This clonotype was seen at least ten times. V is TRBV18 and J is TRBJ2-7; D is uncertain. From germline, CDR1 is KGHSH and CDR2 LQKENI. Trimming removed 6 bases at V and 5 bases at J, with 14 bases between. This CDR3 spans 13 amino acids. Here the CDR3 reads CASSAFDADEQYF. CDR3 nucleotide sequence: TGTGCCAGCTCCGCGTTTGATGCGGACGAGCAGTACTTC. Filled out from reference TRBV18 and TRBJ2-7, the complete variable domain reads NAGVMQNPRHLVRRRGQEARLRCSPMKGHSHVYWYRQLPEEGLKFMVYLQKENIIDESGMPKERFSAEFPKEGPSILRIQQVVRGDSAAYFCASSAFDADEQYFGPGTRLTVT.

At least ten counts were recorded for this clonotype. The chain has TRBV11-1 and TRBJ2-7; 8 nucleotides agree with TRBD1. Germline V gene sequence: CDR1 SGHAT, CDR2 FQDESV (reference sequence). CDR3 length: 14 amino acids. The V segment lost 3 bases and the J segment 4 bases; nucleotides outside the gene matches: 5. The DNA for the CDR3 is TGTGCCAGCAGCTTCGACAGGGGTCGGTACGAGCAGTACTTC. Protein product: CASSFDRGRYEQYF.

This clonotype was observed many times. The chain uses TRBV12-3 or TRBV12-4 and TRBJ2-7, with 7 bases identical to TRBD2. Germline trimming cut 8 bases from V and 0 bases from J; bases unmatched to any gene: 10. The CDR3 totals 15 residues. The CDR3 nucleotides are TGTGCCAGCCGCCCGGCCGGGGGGAGCTCCTACGAGCAGTACTTC. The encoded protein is CASRPAGGSSYEQYF.

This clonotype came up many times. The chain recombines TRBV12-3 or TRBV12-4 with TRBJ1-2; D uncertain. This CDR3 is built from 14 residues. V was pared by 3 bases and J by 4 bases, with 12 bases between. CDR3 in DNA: TGTGCCAGCAGTTTCCGTCTGGAAGGCTATGGCTACACCTTC. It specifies CASSFRLEGYGYTF.

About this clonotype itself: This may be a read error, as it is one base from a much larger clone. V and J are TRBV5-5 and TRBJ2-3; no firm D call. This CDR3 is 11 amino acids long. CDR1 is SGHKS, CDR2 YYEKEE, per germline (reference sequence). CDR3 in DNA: TGTGCCAGCAGCTACACAGATACGAAGTATTTT. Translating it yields CASSYTDTKYF.

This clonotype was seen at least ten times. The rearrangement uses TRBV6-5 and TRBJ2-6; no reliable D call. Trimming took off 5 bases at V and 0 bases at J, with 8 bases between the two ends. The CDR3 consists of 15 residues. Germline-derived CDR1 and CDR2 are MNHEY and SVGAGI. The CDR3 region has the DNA TGTGCCAGCAGTCTGGGCGGCTCTGGGGCCAACGTCCTGACTTTC. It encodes CASSLGGSGANVLTF.

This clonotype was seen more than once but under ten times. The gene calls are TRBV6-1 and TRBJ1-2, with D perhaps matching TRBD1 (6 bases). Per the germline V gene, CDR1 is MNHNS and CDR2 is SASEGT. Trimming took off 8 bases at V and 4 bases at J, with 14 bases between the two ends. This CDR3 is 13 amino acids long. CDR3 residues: CASGATGIYGYTF. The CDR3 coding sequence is TGTGCCAGCGGGGCCACAGGGATCTATGGCTACACCTTC.

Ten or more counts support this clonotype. The DNA of the CDR3 is TGCAGTGCTAGGACAGGATACGACGATACGCAGTATTTT. Translating gives CSARTGYDDTQYF. The rearrangement links TRBV20-1 to TRBJ2-3; D perhaps matches TRBD1 (6 bases). This CDR3 has 13 amino acids. V was shortened by 3 bases and J by 6 bases, with 13 bases between the two germline ends. Per germline, CDR1 DFQATT and CDR2 SNEGSKA (reference sequence).

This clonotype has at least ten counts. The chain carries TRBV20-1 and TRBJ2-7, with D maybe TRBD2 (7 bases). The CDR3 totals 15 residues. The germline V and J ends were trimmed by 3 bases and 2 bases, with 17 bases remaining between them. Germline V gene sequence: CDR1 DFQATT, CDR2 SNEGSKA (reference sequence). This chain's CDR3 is CSASGGPSVPYEQYF. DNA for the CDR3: TGCAGTGCTAGCGGGGGGCCCTCCGTCCCCTACGAGCAGTACTTC.

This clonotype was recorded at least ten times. CDR3 sequence: CASSLLGSGGGFYNEQFF. The CDR3 DNA is TGTGCCAGCAGCTTACTCGGTAGCGGGGGGGGGTTCTACAATGAGCAGTTCTTC. This sequence joins TRBV7-2 and TRBJ2-1; 11 bases are shared with TRBD2. V lost 2 bases and J lost 3; bases outside the gene matches: 9. Germline-derived CDR1 and CDR2 are SGHTA and FQGNSA. The CDR3 runs to 18 residues.